The T cell receptor (beta chain) under discussion was sequenced for a study of blood T cell repertoires in COVID-19. The assay was immunoSEQ multiplex PCR, and TCRdb's table has in-frame clones only and misses some. This sample carries 250,000 or so clones, around 82% of them seen once, and the ten largest clones take approximately 3.6%. CDR3 length: 16 residues. The J segment lost 7 bases and the V segment lost 2 bases, leaving 10 bases of the junction unmatched. Germline V gene sequence: CDR1 SGHNT, CDR2 YYREEE (reference sequence). The V and J genes are TRBV5-4 and TRBJ1-2, with 11 bases fitting TRBD1. This TCR was recovered from a man between 45 and 60 years old who had recovered from COVID-19. The sample comprised PBMCs or T cells enriched from blood (not recorded which). The CDR3 DNA follows: TGTGCCAGCAGCTTTCCCTCGGGACAGGGGGTCTCTGGCTACACCTTC. Translation: CASSFPSGQGVSGYTF.